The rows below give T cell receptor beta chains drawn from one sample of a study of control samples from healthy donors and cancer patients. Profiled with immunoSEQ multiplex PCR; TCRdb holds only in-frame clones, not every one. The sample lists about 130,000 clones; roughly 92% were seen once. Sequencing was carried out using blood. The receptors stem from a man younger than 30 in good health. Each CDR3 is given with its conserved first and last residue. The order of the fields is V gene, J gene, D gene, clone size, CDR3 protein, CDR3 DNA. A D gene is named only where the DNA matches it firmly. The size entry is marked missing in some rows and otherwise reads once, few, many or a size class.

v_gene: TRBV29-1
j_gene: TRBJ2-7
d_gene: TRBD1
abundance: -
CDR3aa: CSAGWDRGSEQYF
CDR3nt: TGCAGCGCTGGATGGGACAGGGGATCCGAGCAGTACTTC

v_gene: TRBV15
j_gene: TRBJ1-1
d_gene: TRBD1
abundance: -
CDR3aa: CATSTDRGNTEAFF
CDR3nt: TGTGCCACCAGCACCGACAGGGGCAACACTGAAGCTTTCTTT

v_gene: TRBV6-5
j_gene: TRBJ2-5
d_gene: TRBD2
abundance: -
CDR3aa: CASTRTSYAQKTQYF
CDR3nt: TGTGCCAGCACCAGGACTAGCTACGCCCAAAAGACCCAGTACTTC

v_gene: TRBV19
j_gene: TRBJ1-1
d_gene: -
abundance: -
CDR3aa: CASSIYRNTEAFF
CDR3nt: TGTGCCAGTAGTATCTACAGGAACACTGAAGCTTTCTTT

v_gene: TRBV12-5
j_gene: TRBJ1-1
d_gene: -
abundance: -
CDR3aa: CASASGGVTEAFF
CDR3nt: TGTGCTAGTGCCTCGGGAGGGGTCACTGAAGCTTTCTTT

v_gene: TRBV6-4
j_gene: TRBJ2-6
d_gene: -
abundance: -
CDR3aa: CASSDSGGSGANVLTF
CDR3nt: TGTGCCAGCAGTGACTCAGGGGGCTCTGGGGCCAACGTCCTGACTTTC

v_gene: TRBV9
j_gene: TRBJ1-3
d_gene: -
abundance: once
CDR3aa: CASSVGQTLGNTIYF
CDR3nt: TGTGCCAGCAGCGTAGGACAGACTCTGGGAAACACCATATATTTT

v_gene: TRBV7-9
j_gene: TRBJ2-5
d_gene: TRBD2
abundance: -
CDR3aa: CASSPVAGGNQETQYF
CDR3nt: TGTGCCAGCAGCCCCGTAGCGGGGGGTAACCAAGAGACCCAGTACTTC

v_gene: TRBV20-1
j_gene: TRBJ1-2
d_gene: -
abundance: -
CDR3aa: CSARQRYGYTF
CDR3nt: TGCAGTGCGCGGCAGCGCTATGGCTACACCTTC

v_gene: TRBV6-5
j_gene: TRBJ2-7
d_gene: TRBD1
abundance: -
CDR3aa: CASSYSPDRVGEQYF
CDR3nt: TGTGCCAGCAGTTACTCGCCCGACAGGGTAGGCGAGCAGTACTTC

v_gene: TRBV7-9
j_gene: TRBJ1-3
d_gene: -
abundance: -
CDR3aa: CASTPFPGFRNTIYF
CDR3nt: TGTGCCAGCACCCCCTTCCCAGGGTTCAGAAACACCATATATTTT

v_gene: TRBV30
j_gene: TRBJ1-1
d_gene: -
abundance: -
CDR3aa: CAWSVGLVGNTEAFF
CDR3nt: TGTGCCTGGAGTGTCGGGTTAGTTGGGAACACTGAAGCTTTCTTT

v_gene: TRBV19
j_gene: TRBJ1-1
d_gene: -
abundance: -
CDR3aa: CASSPYRVETEAFF
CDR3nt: TGTGCCAGTAGTCCATACAGGGTAGAGACTGAAGCTTTCTTT

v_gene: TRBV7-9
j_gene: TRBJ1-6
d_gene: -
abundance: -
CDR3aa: CASSLGGLNSPLHF
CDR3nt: TGTGCCAGCAGCTTAGGAGGGTTGAATTCACCCCTCCACTTT

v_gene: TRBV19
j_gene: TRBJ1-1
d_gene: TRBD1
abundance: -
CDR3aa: CASRDRGLTEAFF
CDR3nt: TGTGCCAGCCGGGACAGGGGACTCACTGAAGCTTTCTTT

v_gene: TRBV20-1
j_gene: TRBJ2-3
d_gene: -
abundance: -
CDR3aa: CSASGGGNTDTQYF
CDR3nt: TGCAGTGCTAGTGGGGGGGGCAACACAGATACGCAGTATTTT

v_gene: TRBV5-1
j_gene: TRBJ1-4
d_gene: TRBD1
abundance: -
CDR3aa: CASSLGQGGTNEKLFF
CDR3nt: TGCGCCAGCAGCCTTGGACAGGGCGGGACTAATGAAAAACTGTTTTTT

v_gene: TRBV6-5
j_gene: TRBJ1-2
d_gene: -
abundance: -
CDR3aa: CASSSITPRDGYTF
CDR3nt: TGTGCCAGCAGTTCGATTACCCCCAGGGACGGCTACACCTTC

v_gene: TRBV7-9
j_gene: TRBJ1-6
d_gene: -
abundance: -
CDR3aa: CASSPSGTDNSPLHF
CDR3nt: TGTGCCAGCAGTCCATCCGGGACGGATAATTCACCCCTCCACTTT

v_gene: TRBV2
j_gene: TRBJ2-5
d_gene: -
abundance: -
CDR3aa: CASSVGLETQYF
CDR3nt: TGTGCCAGCAGTGTAGGGCTTGAGACCCAGTACTTC

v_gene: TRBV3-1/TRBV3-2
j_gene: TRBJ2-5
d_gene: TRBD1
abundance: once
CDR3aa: CASSPHRGPSGETQYF
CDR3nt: TGTGCCAGCAGCCCCCACAGGGGCCCCTCGGGGGAGACCCAGTACTTC

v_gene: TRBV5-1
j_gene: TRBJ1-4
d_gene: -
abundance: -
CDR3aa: CASSLAYGGTNEKLFF
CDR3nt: TGCGCCAGCAGCTTAGCATACGGAGGGACTAATGAAAAACTGTTTTTT

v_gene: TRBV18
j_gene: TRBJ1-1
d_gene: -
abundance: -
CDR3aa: CASSPGQNTEAFF
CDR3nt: TGTGCCAGCTCACCCGGACAGAACACTGAAGCTTTCTTT

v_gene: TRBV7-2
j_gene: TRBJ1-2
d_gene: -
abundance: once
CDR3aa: CASSLDPGKADGYTF
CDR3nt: TGTGCCAGCAGCTTAGATCCAGGGAAGGCCGATGGCTACACCTTC

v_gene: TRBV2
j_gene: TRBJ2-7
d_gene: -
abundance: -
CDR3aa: CASSFRVGAYEQYF
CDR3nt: TGTGCCAGCAGTTTCCGGGTGGGGGCCTACGAGCAGTACTTC

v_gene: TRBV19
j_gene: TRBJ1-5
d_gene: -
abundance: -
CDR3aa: CASSPGPLRGNQPQHF
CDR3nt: TGTGCCAGTAGTCCTGGACCGCTGCGCGGCAATCAGCCCCAGCATTTT

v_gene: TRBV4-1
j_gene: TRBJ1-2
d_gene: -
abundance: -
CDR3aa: CASSQVESTAYGYTF
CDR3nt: TGCGCCAGCAGCCAAGTAGAGTCAACAGCCTATGGCTACACCTTC

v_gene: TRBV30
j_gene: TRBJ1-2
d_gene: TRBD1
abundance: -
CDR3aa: CAWSETGRHGYTF
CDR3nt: TGTGCCTGGAGTGAGACAGGGAGGCATGGCTACACCTTC

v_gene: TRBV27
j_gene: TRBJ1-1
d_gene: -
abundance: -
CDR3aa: CASSPPGSAREAFF
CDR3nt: TGTGCCAGCAGTCCCCCCGGGTCAGCCCGGGAAGCTTTCTTT

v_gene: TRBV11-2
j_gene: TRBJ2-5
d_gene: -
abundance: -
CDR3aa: CASSLRSTGRGTQYF
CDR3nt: TGTGCCAGCAGCTTAAGGAGTACAGGGAGGGGGACCCAGTACTTC

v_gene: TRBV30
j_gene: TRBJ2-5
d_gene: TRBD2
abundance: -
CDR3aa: CAWRGIAGAKETQYF
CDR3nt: TGTGCCTGGAGAGGGATAGCGGGGGCGAAAGAGACCCAGTACTTC

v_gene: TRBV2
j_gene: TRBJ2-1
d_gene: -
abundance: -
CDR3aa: CASTTRSYNEQFF
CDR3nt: TGTGCCAGCACCACTCGCTCCTACAATGAGCAGTTCTTC

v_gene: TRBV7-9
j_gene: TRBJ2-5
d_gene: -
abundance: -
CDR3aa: CASSFGGGKETQYF
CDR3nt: TGTGCCAGCAGCTTCGGTGGGGGGAAAGAGACCCAGTACTTC

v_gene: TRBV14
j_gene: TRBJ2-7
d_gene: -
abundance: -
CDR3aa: CASSTQGGYEQYF
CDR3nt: TGTGCCAGCAGCACCCAGGGGGGGTACGAGCAGTACTTC

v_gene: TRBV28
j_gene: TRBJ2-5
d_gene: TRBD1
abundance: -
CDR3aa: CASSAPGQGQETQYF
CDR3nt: TGTGCCAGCAGTGCGCCGGGACAGGGGCAAGAGACCCAGTACTTC

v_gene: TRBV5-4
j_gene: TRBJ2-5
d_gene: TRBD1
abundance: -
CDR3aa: CASSAGQVRQETQYF
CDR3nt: TGTGCCAGCAGCGCCGGACAGGTCCGGCAAGAGACCCAGTACTTC

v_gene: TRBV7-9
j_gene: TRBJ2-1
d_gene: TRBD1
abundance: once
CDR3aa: CASSFTGGDEQFF
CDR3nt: TGTGCCAGCAGCTTCACAGGGGGCGATGAGCAGTTCTTC

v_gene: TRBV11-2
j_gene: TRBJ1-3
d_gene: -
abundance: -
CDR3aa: CASSQQGNTIYF
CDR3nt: TGTGCCAGCAGCCAACAAGGAAACACCATATATTTT

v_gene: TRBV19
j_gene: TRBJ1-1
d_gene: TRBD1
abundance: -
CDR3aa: CASSTPGQGGTKAFF
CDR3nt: TGTGCCAGTAGTACTCCTGGACAGGGGGGCACTAAAGCTTTCTTT

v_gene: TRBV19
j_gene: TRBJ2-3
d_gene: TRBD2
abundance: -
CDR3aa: CASSISGEAGNTDTQYF
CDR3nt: TGTGCCAGTAGTATTTCGGGAGAAGCGGGGAACACAGATACGCAGTATTTT

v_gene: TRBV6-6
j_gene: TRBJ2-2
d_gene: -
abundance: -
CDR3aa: CASREQGTGELFF
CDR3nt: TGTGCCAGCAGAGAACAGGGCACCGGGGAGCTGTTTTTT

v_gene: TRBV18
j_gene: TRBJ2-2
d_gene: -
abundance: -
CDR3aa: CASSPPSRGGELFF
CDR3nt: TGTGCCAGCTCACCACCTTCGAGGGGCGGGGAGCTGTTTTTT

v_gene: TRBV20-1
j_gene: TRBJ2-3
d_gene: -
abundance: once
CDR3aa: CSASIRADTDTQYF
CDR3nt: TGCAGTGCTAGTATAAGGGCCGACACAGATACGCAGTATTTT